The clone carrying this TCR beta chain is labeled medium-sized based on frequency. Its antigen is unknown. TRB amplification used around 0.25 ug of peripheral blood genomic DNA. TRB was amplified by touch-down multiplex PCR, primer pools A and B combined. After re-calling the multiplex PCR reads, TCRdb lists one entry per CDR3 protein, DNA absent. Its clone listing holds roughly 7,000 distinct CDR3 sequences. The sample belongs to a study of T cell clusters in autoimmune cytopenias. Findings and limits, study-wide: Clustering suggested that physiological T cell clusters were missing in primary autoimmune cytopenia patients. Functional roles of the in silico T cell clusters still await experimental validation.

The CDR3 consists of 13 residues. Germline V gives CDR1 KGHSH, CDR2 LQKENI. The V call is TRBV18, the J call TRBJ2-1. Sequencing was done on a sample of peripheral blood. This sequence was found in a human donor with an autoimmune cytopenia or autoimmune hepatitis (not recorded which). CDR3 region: CASSPPSTREQFF.